This T cell receptor beta chain originates from a study of T-cell memory formation after mild COVID-19. Overall study results and limits: CD4+ bias marked clones expanding day 15 to 37, unlike balanced contracting clones. Cross-reactive memory seemingly joined, as some responding clones were found in pre-infection memory. Second-wave clones that peaked on day 37 lacked confirmed SARS-CoV-2 specificity.

CDR1 and CDR2 (germline): LNHNV, YYDKDF (reference sequence). V shed 0 bases and J shed 0 bases, with 12 bases lying between them. The length of the CDR3 is 16 residues. Researchers used 5'RACE with constant-segment primers to make TCR alpha and TCR beta cDNA libraries that carry sample barcodes and UMIs. TCRdb re-called the 5' RACE reads through MiXCR, storing one row per CDR3 protein. The sample includes 350,000 to 500,000 distinct CDR3 sequences, about 20% of them seen just once. Note on this clonotype: Its antigen is currently unknown.

This sequence joins TRBV15 and TRBJ2-7; D is ambiguous. The TCR originated in a man aged 18 to 35 who had mild COVID-19 (a few samples of this study predate the infection). Cell type and time point are not known. Sequencing was performed on PBMCs or a T cell subset sorted from them (not recorded which). The CDR3 loop reads CATSRDREVFSYEQYF. CDR3 DNA sequence: TGTGCCACCAGCAGAGATCGCGAAGTTTTCTCCTACGAGCAGTACTTC.